A single sample gave rise to the 24 T cell receptor beta chains below, sequenced in a study of cytomegalovirus exposure and HLA in healthy donors. PCR used 60 Vbeta primers and 13 Jbeta primers. Profiled with immunoSEQ multiplex PCR; TCRdb holds only in-frame clones, not every one. The data hold under 250,000 clones, with 85% observed a single time. Material: PBMCs. The receptor set was obtained from a woman in her 50s in good health and CMV-seronegative.

V usage is TRBV14 and J usage is TRBJ2-7, with D tentatively TRBD1 (6 bases). This CDR3 spans 13 amino acids. Germline lookup yields CDR1 SGHDN and CDR2 FVKESK. V lost 1 base to trimming and J lost 6 bases, with 10 bases between them. Here the CDR3 reads CASSQARQAEQYF. The CDR3 coding sequence is TGTGCCAGCAGCCAAGCCAGACAGGCCGAGCAGTACTTC.

The rearrangement links TRBV29-1 to TRBJ2-1; TRBD2 agrees at 10 bases. With 4 bases clipped from V and 0 bases from J, the junction kept 15 bases outside the gene matches. Per germline, CDR1 SQVTM and CDR2 ANQGSEA. The CDR3 is 19 amino acids. CDR3 DNA sequence: TGCAGCGTTGGCCGGCTAGCGGGAGAGTACTCGAGCTCCTACAATGAGCAGTTCTTC. It codes for CSVGRLAGEYSSSYNEQFF.

Details on this clone: One junction end disagrees with the germline gene, perhaps due to a read error. The chain employs TRBV7-9 and TRBJ1-5, with D hard to call. CDR3 length equals 14 residues. CDR1 is SEHNR, CDR2 FQNEAQ, per germline (reference sequence). CDR3 sequence reads: CSSSLSGSNQPQHF. The CDR3, as DNA: TGTTCCAGCAGCTTATCGGGGTCCAATCAGCCCCAGCATTTT.

The chain has TRBV28 and TRBJ1-1, with D uncertain. The germline gives CDR1 MDHEN, CDR2 SYDVKM. V was shortened by 3 bases and J by 1 base, with 9 bases between the two germline ends. The CDR3 consists of 14 residues. This chain's CDR3 is CASSFQPQNTEAFF. CDR3 in DNA: TGTGCCAGCAGTTTCCAACCACAGAACACTGAAGCTTTCTTT.

The J gene is TRBJ2-1, the V gene TRBV19; TRBD2 matches at 11 bases. In germline, CDR1 is LNHDA, CDR2 SQIVND (reference sequence). This CDR3 spans 16 amino acids. After removal of 7 bases from V and 6 bases from J, the junction contained 11 bases not matched to a gene. CDR3 sequence reads: CASISVAGGRSNEQFF. CDR3 bases: TGTGCCAGTATCTCGGTAGCGGGAGGGCGTTCCAATGAGCAGTTCTTC.

The chain carries TRBV20-1 and TRBJ1-2; 10 positions agree with TRBD1. The CDR3 is made up of 11 amino acids. V shed 3 bases and J 8 bases; nucleotides not matched to a gene: 0. Looked up from germline, CDR1 is DFQATT and CDR2 is SNEGSKA (reference sequence). CDR3 nucleotides: TGCAGTGCTAGGACAGGGGGCGGCTACACCTTC. Protein sequence: CSARTGGGYTF.

The rearrangement joins TRBV27 to TRBJ1-5; 7 bases map to TRBD1. The germline gives CDR1 MNHEY, CDR2 SMNVEV (reference sequence). The CDR3 totals 17 residues. V shed 2 bases and J 0 bases; nucleotides not matched to a gene: 7. CDR3 in DNA: TGTGCCAGCAGTTTAGCCTGGGACAGAACTAGCAATCAGCCCCAGCATTTT. It encodes CASSLAWDRTSNQPQHF.

The J gene is TRBJ2-5, the V gene TRBV7-8, with D perhaps matching TRBD2 (5 bases). The CDR3 consists of 12 residues. Germline CDR1 reads SGHVS; CDR2 reads FQNEAQ. Trimming cost V 4 bases and J 13 bases, with 16 bases left between them. The chain's CDR3 is CASSSLATRAYF. CDR3 coding DNA: TGTGCCAGCAGCTCGCTAGCCACTAGGGCGTACTTC.

The V and J genes are TRBV27 and TRBJ1-1, with 7 bases aligning to TRBD1. CDR1 is MNHEY and CDR2 is SMNVEV in the germline V gene (reference sequence). The CDR3 covers 13 residues. The trim removed 8 bases at V and 5 bases at J, leaving 8 bases unmatched. The CDR3 here is CASFTGEATEAFF. The CDR3 bases are TGTGCCAGCTTCACAGGGGAAGCGACTGAAGCTTTCTTT.

In nucleotides, the CDR3 is TGTGCCAGCAGCTTGAGGACTAGCGGGAGAGATGAGCAGTTCTTC. Translation: CASSLRTSGRDEQFF. The chain has TRBV5-4 and TRBJ2-1, with 13 bases lining up with TRBD2. J was trimmed by 8 bases and V by 1 base; bases with no gene match: 3. The germline gives CDR1 SGHNT, CDR2 YYREEE (reference sequence). This CDR3 has 15 amino acids.

The chain joins TRBV6-1 to TRBJ2-7; D is unclear. Germline lookup yields CDR1 MNHNS and CDR2 SASEGT. V shed 8 bases and J shed 1 base, with 6 bases lying between them. There are 11 residues in the CDR3. The CDR3 sequence: CASSNSYEQYF. The CDR3 bases are TGTGCCAGCTCCAATTCCTACGAGCAGTACTTC.

V is TRBV5-6 and J is TRBJ1-1; TRBD1 matches at 8 bases. Germline assignment: CDR1 SGHDT and CDR2 YYEEEE. Trimming took 5 bases from V and 7 from J; bases not matched to a gene: 4. This CDR3 comprises 12 residues. The CDR3 loop reads CASSWGTGEAFF. The CDR3 coding sequence is TGTGCCAGCAGTTGGGGGACAGGTGAAGCTTTCTTT. The full variable domain, with the rest looked up from reference TRBV5-6 and TRBJ1-1, is DAGVTQSPTHLIKTRGQQVTLRCSPKSGHDTVSWYQQALGQGPQFIFQYYEEEERQRGNFPDRFSGHQFPNYSSELNVNALLLGDSALYLCASSWGTGEAFFGQGTRLTVV.

This chain uses TRBV4-1 with TRBJ2-2; 10 nucleotides align to TRBD1. CDR1 is MGHRA and CDR2 is YSYEKL in the germline V gene. CDR3 length equals 17 residues. Trimming took 2 bases from V and 4 from J; bases not matched to a gene: 7. The CDR3 DNA is TGCGCCAGCAGCCAACGGGACAGGGGAGGTTTCACCGGGGAGCTGTTTTTT. It encodes CASSQRDRGGFTGELFF.

The genes are TRBV6-1 and TRBJ2-7; 8 nucleotides match TRBD1. From germline, CDR1 is MNHNS and CDR2 SASEGT. The CDR3 extends over 15 amino acids. Losses at the gene ends were 3 bases for V and 7 bases for J; bases not matched to a gene: 11. For the CDR3, the DNA is TGTGCCAGCAGTGACGACAGGGGAGGATTAAGGGAGCAGTACTTC. It yields the protein CASSDDRGGLREQYF.

This rearrangement joins TRBV2 to TRBJ2-7, with TRBD1 matching over 9 bases. V lost 6 bases and J lost 5; bases outside the gene matches: 8. Germline values: CDR1 SNHLY, CDR2 FYNNEI. The CDR3 runs 14 residues. CDR3 bases: TGTGCCAGCAGCGAATCCGGGACAGGGAACGAGCAGTACTTC. Translated, it gives CASSESGTGNEQYF.

The rearrangement links TRBV10-3 to TRBJ1-1; weak D call: TRBD1 (5 bases). This CDR3 comprises 11 residues. V dropped 4 bases and J dropped 10 bases, with 10 bases sitting between them. The germline V gene encodes CDR1 ENHRY and CDR2 SYGVKD. CDR3 region: CAISGGRAAFF. Here the CDR3 DNA reads TGTGCCATCAGTGGAGGCAGGGCAGCTTTCTTT.

The chain carries TRBV7-3 and TRBJ2-1, with TRBD2 identical over 8 bases. Germline trimming cut 4 bases from V and 9 bases from J; bases unmatched to any gene: 17. From germline, CDR1 is SGHTA and CDR2 FQGTGA. The CDR3 covers 17 residues. The CDR3 coding sequence is TGTGCCAGCAGCTCCCCACCCGGGGTAGCGGGATCGAGTGAGCAGTTCTTC. It codes for CASSSPPGVAGSSEQFF.

On this clone: Other DNA sequences in this sample translate to the same CDR3. The V and J genes are TRBV6-5 and TRBJ2-3, with no clear D. The length of the CDR3 is 15 residues. V was pared by 3 bases and J by 2 bases, with 12 bases between. Germline V gene data show CDR1 as MNHEY and CDR2 as SVGAGI. In nucleotides, the CDR3 is TGTGCCAGCAGTTATTCTACTCGCTCCACAGATACGCAGTATTTT. Residues: CASSYSTRSTDTQYF.

The chain carries TRBV18 and TRBJ1-1; D is undetermined. The V gene's germline CDR1 is KGHSH and CDR2 LQKENI. The CDR3 is made up of 16 amino acids. Trimming cost V 1 base and J 5 bases, with 17 bases left between them. CDR3 in DNA: TGTGCCAGCTCACCACAAAACAAGGGAGGTAGGACTGAAGCTTTCTTT. Translated: CASSPQNKGGRTEAFF.

The rearrangement uses TRBV7-9 and TRBJ2-5; 8 bases are shared with TRBD2. The CDR3 extends over 16 amino acids. Germline V gene sequence: CDR1 SEHNR, CDR2 FQNEAQ (reference sequence). Germline trimming cut 0 bases from V and 5 bases from J; bases unmatched to any gene: 8. The CDR3 DNA reads TGTGCCAGCAGCTTAGCAGGGCGGGAGGTGAGGGAGACCCAGTACTTC. Protein: CASSLAGREVRETQYF. Drawing the rest from reference TRBV7-9 and TRBJ2-5, the complete variable domain is DTGVSQNPRHKITKRGQNVTFRCDPISEHNRLYWYRQTLGQGPEFLTYFQNEAQLEKSRLLSDRFSAERPKGSFSTLEIQRTEQGDSAMYLCASSLAGREVRETQYFGPGTRLLVL.

The chain has TRBV4-3 and TRBJ1-1, with D tentatively TRBD1 (6 bases). This CDR3 is built from 19 residues. The germline V gene encodes CDR1 LGHNA and CDR2 YSLEER. Trimming pared 2 bases from V and 0 bases from J, leaving 22 bases between. CDR3 sequence reads: CASSQLITGTLFMNTEAFF. For the CDR3, the DNA is TGCGCCAGCAGCCAACTTATCACCGGGACACTTTTCATGAACACTGAAGCTTTCTTT.

This chain connects TRBV6-6 to TRBJ2-1; 8 positions match TRBD2. The V and J ends lost 7 bases and 6 bases, in that order; junction bases with no gene match: 11. The V gene's germline CDR1 is MNHNY and CDR2 SVGAGI (reference sequence). CDR3 length: 15 amino acids. CDR3 sequence: CASTLRSGRTNEQFF. CDR3 nucleotide sequence: TGTGCCAGCACCCTCCGAAGCGGGAGAACCAATGAGCAGTTCTTC.

The chain carries TRBV7-8 and TRBJ1-2; 7 bases are shared with TRBD1. The ends lost 4 bases at V and 4 bases at J; junction bases unmatched: 3. This CDR3 spans 13 amino acids. The germline V gene encodes CDR1 SGHVS and CDR2 FQNEAQ. CDR3 sequence (DNA): TGTGCCAGCAGCTCGGGACAGACCTATGGCTACACCTTC. This encodes CASSSGQTYGYTF. The full variable domain, completed using reference TRBV7-8 and TRBJ1-2, is GAGVSQSPRYKVAKRGQDVALRCDPISGHVSLFWYQQALGQGPEFLTYFQNEAQLDKSGLPSDRFFAERPEGSVSTLKIQRTQQEDSAVYLCASSSGQTYGYTFGSGTRLTVV.

V is TRBV4-1 and J is TRBJ1-2, with D perhaps TRBD1 (6 bases). The V end was cut by 1 base, the J end by 5 bases, with 11 bases between. The CDR3 loop spans 14 amino acids. Germline values: CDR1 MGHRA, CDR2 YSYEKL. The CDR3 region is CASSQGTVNYGYTF. In DNA form, the CDR3 reads TGCGCCAGCAGCCAAGGGACAGTCAATTATGGCTACACCTTC.